The 27 T cell receptor beta chains below come from one sample, sequenced in a study of blood T cell repertoires in COVID-19. Only in-frame clones appear in the TCRdb table, and some are missing; sequencing was by immunoSEQ multiplex PCR. The data show around 200,000 clones, with approximately 86% seen just once and roughly 4% held by the top ten. Sequencing used PBMCs or T cells enriched from blood (not recorded which). The receptors derive from a woman in her thirties who had been exposed to COVID-19.

The J gene is TRBJ2-3, the V gene TRBV7-8; 12 nucleotides agree with TRBD2. The CDR3 consists of 24 residues. Germline V gene sequence: CDR1 SGHVS, CDR2 FQNEAQ. The V segment lost 5 bases and the J segment 1 base; nucleotides outside the gene matches: 28. CDR3 region: CASSPSLDRGFIGLAGRRTDTQYF. CDR3 bases: TGTGCCAGCAGCCCCAGTTTGGACAGGGGTTTTATCGGACTAGCGGGGAGACGCACAGATACGCAGTATTTT.

This chain connects TRBV7-2 to TRBJ2-1, with 12 positions matching TRBD2. The CDR3 runs to 15 residues. CDR1 is SGHTA, CDR2 FQGNSA, per germline. Losses at the gene ends were 4 bases for V and 2 bases for J; bases not matched to a gene: 0. The DNA of the CDR3 is TGTGCCAGCAGCTCTAGCGGGGGGGCCTACAATGAGCAGTTCTTC. It is translated as CASSSSGGAYNEQFF.

The rearrangement joins TRBV18 to TRBJ1-3; D call uncertain. The CDR3 length is 15 residues. CDR1 is KGHSH, CDR2 LQKENI, per germline. Trimming removed 6 bases from V and 0 bases from J, with 12 bases in between. The CDR3 DNA reads TGTGCCAGCTCTCCCGCGGGTAACTCTGGAAACACCATATATTTT. It specifies CASSPAGNSGNTIYF.

The gene calls are TRBV29-1 and TRBJ2-7; 9 nucleotides line up with TRBD1. The ends lost 8 bases at V and 5 bases at J; junction bases unmatched: 4. CDR3 length equals 11 residues. Germline V gene lookup returns CDR1 SQVTM and CDR2 ANQGSEA. CDR3 amino acids: CSCRDRDEQYF. CDR3 in DNA: TGCAGCTGCCGGGACAGGGACGAGCAGTACTTC.

This chain joins TRBV13 and TRBJ2-7; a weak D match, TRBD2 (6 bases). V dropped 6 bases and J dropped 3 bases, with 12 bases sitting between them. CDR3 length: 13 amino acids. The V gene's germline CDR1 is PRHDT and CDR2 FYEKMQ (reference sequence). In nucleotides, the CDR3 is TGTGCCAGCAGTCATATGACTAGCTACGAGCAGTACTTC. Residues: CASSHMTSYEQYF.

V is TRBV5-5 and J is TRBJ1-4, with D unresolved. Germline CDR1 reads SGHKS; CDR2 reads YYEKEE (reference sequence). CDR3 length equals 16 residues. V lost 0 bases, J lost 0 bases, and 9 bases lay in between. CDR3 region: CASSLVGSTTNEKLFF. Here the CDR3 DNA reads TGTGCCAGCAGCTTGGTTGGGAGCACAACTAATGAAAAACTGTTTTTT.

The chain is built from TRBV9 and TRBJ1-1; D is undetermined. From germline, CDR1 is SGDLS and CDR2 YYNGEE. Trimming shortened V by 4 bases and J by 3 bases, and 19 bases separated the two germline ends. The CDR3 extends over 16 amino acids. The CDR3: CASSPIGLSRHTEAFF. Here the CDR3 DNA reads TGTGCCAGCAGCCCAATCGGGTTATCCCGCCACACTGAAGCTTTCTTT.

This chain uses TRBV29-1 with TRBJ1-1, with 7 bases identical to TRBD1. Germline loops: CDR1 SQVTM, CDR2 ANQGSEA. CDR3 length: 13 residues. V lost 8 bases, J lost 2 bases, and 8 bases stayed unmatched. The CDR3 spells CSPSDRPNTEAFF. The CDR3 DNA reads TGCAGCCCATCGGACAGGCCAAACACTGAAGCTTTCTTT.

V usage is TRBV5-4 and J usage is TRBJ2-3; the match to TRBD1 covers 9 bases. This CDR3 region has 17 residues. Germline values: CDR1 SGHNT, CDR2 YYREEE (reference sequence). The trim removed 0 bases at V and 3 bases at J, leaving 8 bases unmatched. This CDR3 reads CASSLGGTGFETDTQYF. CDR3 nucleotide sequence: TGTGCCAGCAGCTTGGGAGGGACAGGGTTTGAGACAGATACGCAGTATTTT.

This sequence joins TRBV6-2 or TRBV6-3 and TRBJ2-5; D is perhaps TRBD1 (8 bases). Trimming removed 5 bases from V and 1 base from J, with 17 bases in between. Per germline, CDR1 MNHEY and CDR2 SVGEGT. The CDR3 has 16 amino acids. The CDR3 sequence: CASSNTGGGFQETQYF. For the CDR3, the DNA is TGTGCCAGCAGTAATACAGGGGGGGGGTTCCAAGAGACCCAGTACTTC.

J is TRBJ1-2 and V is TRBV18, with D possibly matching TRBD1 (6 bases). The CDR3 consists of 18 residues. Germline loops: CDR1 KGHSH, CDR2 LQKENI. The V and J ends lost 0 bases and 1 base respectively, with 18 bases between them. In DNA, the CDR3 is TGTGCCAGCTCACCACCGAAAACAGGGATGTACCTTAACTATGGCTACACCTTC. Translation gives CASSPPKTGMYLNYGYTF.

This chain uses TRBV6-1 with TRBJ1-1; TRBD1 matches 9 bases. The germline V gene has CDR1 MNHNS and CDR2 SASEGT. The CDR3 sequence is 13 residues long. J was trimmed by 10 bases and V by 2 bases; bases with no gene match: 5. CDR3 in amino acids: CASSEIDRGGAFF. CDR3 coding DNA: TGTGCCAGCAGTGAAATCGACAGGGGGGGAGCTTTCTTT.

This clone was seen just once. The chain's CDR3 is CASSRSRDRGLRNEKLFF. CDR3 DNA sequence: TGTGCCAGCAGCCGATCCCGGGACAGGGGGCTTCGGAATGAAAAACTGTTTTTT. The V and J genes are TRBV5-6 and TRBJ1-4, with 12 bases that match TRBD1. J gave up 5 bases and V 4 bases, and 12 bases lay outside the gene matches. From germline, CDR1 is SGHDT and CDR2 YYEEEE. This CDR3 is built from 18 residues.

The chain combines TRBV6-5 with TRBJ1-2, with D hard to call. V was trimmed by 0 bases and J by 1 base, leaving 9 bases between them. The CDR3 has 15 amino acids. CDR1 is MNHEY and CDR2 is SVGAGI in the germline V gene. The CDR3 here is CASSYSASGNYGYTF. For the CDR3, the DNA is TGTGCCAGCAGTTACTCCGCAAGCGGTAACTATGGCTACACCTTC.

The genes are TRBV6-5 and TRBJ1-2, with TRBD1 matching 7 bases. The CDR3 has 13 residues. Germline V lookup: CDR1 MNHEY, CDR2 SVGAGI. Losses at the gene ends were 5 bases for V and 3 bases for J; bases not matched to a gene: 3. This CDR3 reads CASSPDRDYGYTF. In nucleotides, the CDR3 is TGTGCCAGCAGTCCTGACAGGGACTATGGCTACACCTTC.

The chain is built from TRBV3-1 (or the pseudogene TRBV3-2) and TRBJ1-2; D is ambiguous. CDR1 and CDR2 (germline): LGHDT, YNNKEL (reference sequence). V lost 1 base to trimming and J lost 3 bases, with 9 bases between them. CDR3 size: 14 residues. CDR3 residues: CASSQGWQDYGYTF. In DNA form, the CDR3 reads TGTGCCAGCAGCCAAGGATGGCAGGACTATGGCTACACCTTC.

The V call is TRBV6-5, the J call TRBJ2-7; 9 nucleotides align to TRBD1. CDR3 length equals 13 residues. The V segment lost 8 bases and the J segment 5 bases; nucleotides outside the gene matches: 7. Germline V lookup: CDR1 MNHEY, CDR2 SVGAGI. This CDR3 is CASGSGQGDEQYF. The CDR3 DNA reads as TGTGCCAGCGGCTCGGGACAGGGAGACGAGCAGTACTTC.

CDR3 DNA: TGTGCCAGCAGCGCCTTCGACAGCTTTACCGGGGAGCTGTTTTTT. Its protein product is CASSAFDSFTGELFF. The genes are TRBV9 and TRBJ2-2, with a possible D match to TRBD1 (5 bases). The germline V gene has CDR1 SGDLS and CDR2 YYNGEE. CDR3 length: 15 amino acids. Trimming stripped 3 bases from V and 5 bases from J, with 14 bases between.

V gene TRBV27 combines with J gene TRBJ1-1; D unclear. V was trimmed by 6 bases and J by 1 base, leaving 12 bases between them. There are 14 residues in the CDR3. Germline V CDR1 and CDR2: MNHEY, SMNVEV (reference sequence). Written as DNA, the CDR3 is TGTGCCAGCAGACCTCCCTATCAGAACACTGAAGCTTTCTTT. This codes for CASRPPYQNTEAFF.

This clone was seen once. The chain couples TRBV19 to TRBJ1-2; tentatively, D is TRBD1 (5 bases). The germline CDR1 and CDR2 sequences are LNHDA and SQIVND (reference sequence). With 3 bases removed from V and 8 bases from J, the gap between germline ends came to 22 bases. This CDR3 has 16 amino acids. Here the CDR3 reads CASSMTLGDAGGGYTF. The CDR3 DNA reads as TGTGCCAGTAGTATGACCCTGGGGGACGCCGGAGGGGGCTACACCTTC.

The rearrangement links TRBV6-2 or TRBV6-3 to TRBJ2-7; D is ambiguous. Deletions cut 0 bases from V and 3 bases from J, with 9 bases between. This CDR3 contains 14 residues. Germline CDR1 is MNHEY and CDR2 is SVGEGT. The CDR3 region is CASSYSFPNYEQYF. CDR3 nucleotides: TGTGCCAGCAGTTACTCGTTTCCAAACTACGAGCAGTACTTC.

In DNA form, the CDR3 reads TGTGCCAGCAGTCGACGCAGGGGACGTACAGATACGCAGTATTTT. As protein: CASSRRRGRTDTQYF. The V call is TRBV3-1 (or the pseudogene TRBV3-2), the J call TRBJ2-3; D perhaps matches TRBD1 (6 bases). V lost 6 bases, J lost 3 bases, and 16 bases lay in between. Per germline, CDR1 LGHDT and CDR2 YNNKEL (reference sequence). The length of the CDR3 is 15 residues.

Ten or more counts support this clone. The DNA for the CDR3 is TGTGCCATCAGTGAGGCAGGGGGCTCTGGAAACACCATATATTTT. It yields the protein CAISEAGGSGNTIYF. The chain recombines TRBV10-3 with TRBJ1-3; 7 bases agree with TRBD1. The CDR3 has 15 amino acids. The trim removed 2 bases at V and 0 bases at J, leaving 1 base unmatched. The germline CDR1 and CDR2 sequences are ENHRY and SYGVKD.

The CDR3 reads CASSAEGGYNEQFF. As DNA, the CDR3 is TGTGCCAGCAGCGCCGAGGGAGGTTACAATGAGCAGTTCTTC. The chain combines TRBV9 with TRBJ2-1; possible D gene TRBD2, 6 bases. Trimming took 3 bases from V and 4 from J, leaving 11 bases between them. This CDR3 contains 14 residues. Germline lookup yields CDR1 SGDLS and CDR2 YYNGEE.

The V and J genes are TRBV10-3 and TRBJ2-4; 8 bases are a match to TRBD2. The CDR3 extends over 20 amino acids. Germline V gene lookup returns CDR1 ENHRY and CDR2 SYGVKD. After removal of 0 bases from V and 0 bases from J, the junction contained 13 bases not matched to a gene. The CDR3 reads CAISESPVNGGAVAKNIQYF. The CDR3 bases are TGTGCCATCAGTGAGTCGCCCGTAAACGGGGGGGCGGTAGCCAAAAACATTCAGTACTTC.

V and J are TRBV7-3 and TRBJ1-3; D is possibly TRBD1 (6 bases). Germline V CDR1 and CDR2: SGHTA, FQGTGA. The CDR3 has 15 residues. Trimming took 4 bases from V and 2 from J, leaving 12 bases between them. Here the CDR3 reads CASSSAGGPGNTIYF. The CDR3, as DNA: TGTGCCAGCAGCTCAGCCGGGGGGCCTGGAAACACCATATATTTT.

This clone was seen a few times. V usage is TRBV28 and J usage is TRBJ2-1, with TRBD1 as a possible D gene (6 bases). The CDR3 is made up of 14 amino acids. V shed 1 base and J shed 8 bases, with 12 bases lying between them. Germline CDR1 MDHEN, CDR2 SYDVKM. The CDR3 DNA reads as TGTGCCAGCAGTTTATCAGGGGCGCGGGATGAGCAGTTCTTC. Its translation is CASSLSGARDEQFF.